A selection of T cell receptor beta chains follows, all from one sample in a study of blood T cells in healthy people across ages. TCRdb reanalysed the 5' RACE reads using MiXCR and keeps one entry per CDR3 protein. The sample comprises 1.8 million or so distinct CDR3 sequences, around 40% of which are singletons, and 20% to 25% rests with the top ten. The sequenced sample was blood. The receptors here all came from a human donor in good health. CDR3s include the opening cysteine and the closing phenylalanine or tryptophan. D genes are given only for firm matches. Clone size is not always given. Where it is, it says once, few, many or a class for expanded clones.

>TRBJ2-5|TRBV3-1|-|-
TGTGCCAGCAGCCAAGGCTTACCAGGGATCCAAGAGACCCAGTACTTC
CASSQGLPGIQETQYF
>TRBJ2-1|TRBV29-1|-|TRBD1
TGCAGCGTCCCCCGGGACAGGTCTAGTCCTCGTGGGAATGAGCAGTTCTTC
CSVPRDRSSPRGNEQFF
>TRBJ2-3|TRBV5-1|-|TRBD2
TGCGCCAGTAGCGGGGGGGCCAGGGCAGATACGCAGTATTTT
CASSGGARADTQYF
>TRBJ1-2|TRBV29-1|few|-
TGCAGCGTTGTTGGCCTTTTGGGGGTCTATGGCTACACCTTC
CSVVGLLGVYGYTF
>TRBJ1-1|TRBV3-1|-|-
TGTGCCAGCAGCCAAGAGTTACAGGGGAACACTGAAGCTTTCTTT
CASSQELQGNTEAFF
>TRBJ1-1|TRBV3-1|-|-
TGTGCCAGCAGCCAAGATCGAGGTGGGGACACTGAAGCTTTCTTT
CASSQDRGGDTEAFF
>TRBJ1-2|TRBV5-1|few|TRBD1
TGCGCCAGCAGCTTGAGTGGACAGGGGGCGCGAGGCTACACCTTC
CASSLSGQGARGYTF
>TRBJ2-5|TRBV29-1|-|-
TGCAGCGCTGTCGTAGGTGGTGAGACCCAGTACTTC
CSAVVGGETQYF
>TRBJ2-1|TRBV4-3|few|-
TGCGCCAGCAGCAAACATCACGGGGGTGAGCAGTTCTTC
CASSKHHGGEQFF
>TRBJ2-7|TRBV4-2|-|-
TGTGCCAGCAGCCAAGAAGAGGCGCCAACCGCCTACGAGCAGTACTTC
CASSQEEAPTAYEQYF
>TRBJ2-6|TRBV7-2|-|-
TGTGCCAGCAGCGCTCCAATTCGGGGGTTTAGCTCTGGGGCCAACGTCCTGACTTTC
CASSAPIRGFSSGANVLTF
>TRBJ2-1|TRBV24-1|-|-
TGTGCCACCAGTGACGAGGGGTTCCACAATGAGCAGTTCTTC
CATSDEGFHNEQFF
>TRBJ2-5|TRBV20-1|-|-
TGCAGTGCTAAAGGGGTGGGCGAGACCCAGTACTTC
CSAKGVGETQYF
>TRBJ2-1|TRBV10-3|few|TRBD2
TGTGCCATCAGGGGGACTAGCGGGGGATCCTACAATGAGCAGTTCTTC
CAIRGTSGGSYNEQFF
>TRBJ2-5|TRBV7-2|many|TRBD2
TGTGCCAGCAGCTTGTTGGGGGGGTCGGAGACCCAGTACTTC
CASSLLGGSETQYF
>TRBJ2-1|TRBV5-1|few|-
TGCGCCAGCAGCTTGGGGGGGGCGAGGCACAATGAGCAGTTCTTC
CASSLGGARHNEQFF
>TRBJ2-1|TRBV2|few|-
TGTGCCAGCAGGGGAGGAAGCTCCCACAATGAGCAGTTCTTC
CASRGGSSHNEQFF
>TRBJ1-5|TRBV4-1|few|-
TGCGCCAGCAGCCAGTGGGCGGATGACAGCAATCAGCCCCAGCATTTT
CASSQWADDSNQPQHF
>TRBJ2-1|TRBV27|-|-
TGTGCCAGCAGTTTATTGGGGAATGATGAGCAGTTCTTC
CASSLLGNDEQFF
>TRBJ2-7|TRBV15|-|TRBD1
TGTGCCACCAGCAGAGATTCGGGACAGGGATACGAGCGGTACTTC
CATSRDSGQGYERYF
>TRBJ2-3|TRBV20-1|many|-
TGCAGTGCTGGTGCGGCCACAGATACGCAGTATTTT
CSAGAATDTQYF
>TRBJ2-7|TRBV7-2|-|TRBD1
TGTGCCAGCAGCCTACGAACAGGGGCCGCAGGTACCTACGAGCAGTACTTC
CASSLRTGAAGTYEQYF
>TRBJ1-1|TRBV7-8|few|TRBD1
TGTGCCAGCAGCTCTTATCGGACAGGTTCCAACACTGAAGCTTTCTTT
CASSSYRTGSNTEAFF
>TRBJ2-3|TRBV5-1|-|-
TGCGCCAGCAGCCCCGATGGAAGCCCTAGCACAGATACGCAGTATTTT
CASSPDGSPSTDTQYF
>TRBJ2-5|TRBV5-1|few|-
TGCGCCAGCACGTGGGAACACCGGGAAGAGACCCAGTACTTC
CASTWEHREETQYF
>TRBJ2-3|TRBV7-4|-|TRBD1
TGTGCCAGCAGTTTCGGACAGGGTGAAGCAGATACGCAGTATTTT
CASSFGQGEADTQYF
>TRBJ2-1|TRBV7-3|-|TRBD1
TGTGCCAGCAGCTTAAGGGCAGGGACAGGTGAGCAGTTCTTC
CASSLRAGTGEQFF
>TRBJ1-2|TRBV12-3/TRBV12-4|-|TRBD1
TGTGCCAGCAGTTCCCAACAGGGGGCCTATGGCTACACCTTC
CASSSQQGAYGYTF
>TRBJ1-1|TRBV18|-|TRBD1
TGTGCCAGCTCCCCCACCGGGACAGCGAACACTGAAGCTTTCTTT
CASSPTGTANTEAFF
>TRBJ2-7|TRBV15|few|-
TGTGCCACCCGCAGTGGGGAGAGCTCCTACGAGCAGTACTTC
CATRSGESSYEQYF
>TRBJ2-1|TRBV24-1|few|TRBD2
TGTGCCATCGCTAGCGGGGGCCACAATGAGCAGTTCTTC
CAIASGGHNEQFF
>TRBJ2-3|TRBV30|-|-
TGTGCCTGGAGCCTCCCAGATACGCAGTATTTT
CAWSLPDTQYF
>TRBJ1-2|TRBV9|-|-
TGTGCCAGCAGCCCCCGGGTCGCGGGACAAAGGAATGGCTACACCTTC
CASSPRVAGQRNGYTF
>TRBJ2-5|TRBV29-1|-|-
TGCAGCGTTGAAGATGGTCCGGACGGGGAAAGCCCTAAGGAGACCCAGTACTTC
CSVEDGPDGESPKETQYF
>TRBJ2-1|TRBV11-2|few|-
TGTGCCAGCAGCTTGGCAAACCGGGGTAACGAGTTCTTC
CASSLANRGNEFF
>TRBJ2-1|TRBV20-1|-|TRBD1
TGCAGTGCTATCTCACAGGGGGATGAGCAGTTCTTC
CSAISQGDEQFF
>TRBJ2-5|TRBV6-5|few|-
TGTGCCAGCAGTTCCTACAGGGCGCTCCACCAAGAGACCCAGTACTTC
CASSSYRALHQETQYF
>TRBJ2-7|TRBV5-1|few|TRBD2
TGCGCCAGCAGCTTGGCCGGGTTAGCGGGGGGCTCCGAGCAGTACTTC
CASSLAGLAGGSEQYF
>TRBJ2-1|TRBV13|once|-
TGTGCCAGCAGCTTTAGCTTCAGCTCCTACAATGAGCAGTTCTTC
CASSFSFSSYNEQFF
>TRBJ1-2|TRBV29-1|-|-
TGCAGCGTGGGGACTGATGACCTCCGGAGAGATGGCTACACCTTC
CSVGTDDLRRDGYTF
>TRBJ1-1|TRBV20-1|-|-
TGCAGTGCTAGGGGGGTAATGAACACTGAAGCTTTCTTT
CSARGVMNTEAFF
>TRBJ2-5|TRBV20-1|-|TRBD1
TGCAGTGCTAGAGCTGTCAGGGGGATGGAGACCCAGTACTTC
CSARAVRGMETQYF